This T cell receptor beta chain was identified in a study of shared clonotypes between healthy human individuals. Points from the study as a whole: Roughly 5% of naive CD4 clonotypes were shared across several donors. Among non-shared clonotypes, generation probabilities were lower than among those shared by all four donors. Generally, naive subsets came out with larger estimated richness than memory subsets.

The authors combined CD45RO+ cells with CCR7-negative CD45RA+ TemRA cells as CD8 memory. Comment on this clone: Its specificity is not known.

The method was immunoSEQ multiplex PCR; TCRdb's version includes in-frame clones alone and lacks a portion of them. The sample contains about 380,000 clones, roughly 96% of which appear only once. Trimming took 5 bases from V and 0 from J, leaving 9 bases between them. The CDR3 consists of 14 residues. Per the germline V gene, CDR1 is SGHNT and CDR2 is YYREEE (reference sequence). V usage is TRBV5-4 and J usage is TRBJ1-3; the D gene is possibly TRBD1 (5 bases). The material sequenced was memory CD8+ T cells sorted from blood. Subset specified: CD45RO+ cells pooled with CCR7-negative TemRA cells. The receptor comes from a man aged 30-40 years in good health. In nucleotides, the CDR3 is TGTGCCAGCAGTCGACAGAGCTCTGGAAACACCATATATTTT. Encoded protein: CASSRQSSGNTIYF.